The 29 T cell receptor beta chains in this list originate from one sample, sequenced in a study of response to subunit inactivated influenza vaccine (dated by TCRdb to the late 2010s). Libraries were prepared through RT-PCR. TCRdb names Illumina HiSeq 2500 as the instrument used. TCRdb itself trimmed the public reads at Q25 with fastp, ran MiXCR and retained productive beta chains. Rows are combined by CDR3 protein, so each entry shows the most common genes and DNA. The table for this sample lists 630,000 or so distinct CDR3 sequences; more than 15% of them were counted only once. The ten top clones hold around a tenth of the sample. The sequences come from PBMCs from blood, collected 11 to 12 days after vaccination. The receptors derive from a man aged 45-65 years who received an inactivated influenza vaccine. Donor details come from another sample of the same person, matched by shared clones.

CDR3 sequence (DNA): TGTGCCAGCTCACCAAGGACGGGTGAAGCTTTCTTT. Amino acids: CASSPRTGEAFF. V usage is TRBV18 and J usage is TRBJ1-1; D is unresolved. CDR1 KGHSH and CDR2 LQKENI come from the germline V gene. This CDR3 is 12 amino acids long. With 2 bases removed from V and 7 bases from J, the gap between germline ends came to 8 bases.

The J gene is TRBJ2-5, the V gene TRBV14; TRBD1 might be the D (7 bases). Germline V gene lookup returns CDR1 SGHDN and CDR2 FVKESK. The CDR3 has 15 amino acids. The germline V and J ends were trimmed by 6 bases and 1 base, with 15 bases remaining between them. CDR3 sequence: CASRKQGGSQETQYF. Written as DNA, the CDR3 is TGTGCCAGCAGGAAGCAGGGGGGCTCCCAAGAGACCCAGTACTTC.

This clonotype was seen repeatedly, ten times or more. The chain uses TRBV7-3 and TRBJ2-2; 9 bases are a match to TRBD2. CDR1 is SGHTA and CDR2 is FQGTGA in the germline V gene. CDR3 length: 17 residues. Germline trimming cut 0 bases from V and 7 bases from J; bases unmatched to any gene: 9. This CDR3 reads CASSLTLGLAVGGELFF. For the CDR3, the DNA is TGTGCCAGCAGCTTAACGCTGGGACTAGCCGTCGGCGGGGAGCTGTTTTTT.

A few counts support this clonotype. The chain combines TRBV12-3 or TRBV12-4 with TRBJ2-2, with TRBD1 as a possible D gene (6 bases). Trimming took off 3 bases at V and 1 base at J, with 12 bases between the two ends. This CDR3 contains 16 residues. As DNA, the CDR3 is TGTGCCAGCAGTTTCATCCCGGGACAGAACACCGGGGAGCTGTTTTTT. Its translation: CASSFIPGQNTGELFF.

This clonotype has only a few counts. V and J are TRBV27 and TRBJ2-1; D gene uncertain. Germline CDR1 reads MNHEY; CDR2 reads SMNVEV (reference sequence). V lost 5 bases and J 9 bases, leaving 14 bases between the germline ends. CDR3 size: 13 residues. DNA for the CDR3: TGTGCCAGCAGTCCGATTGGGTTGGGTGAGCAGTTCTTC. Its protein is CASSPIGLGEQFF.

This clonotype was counted a few times. This chain connects TRBV6-5 to TRBJ2-6; D not certain. The ends were cut back, 4 bases at V and 0 bases at J, with 13 bases in the middle. Germline CDR1 reads MNHEY; CDR2 reads SVGAGI. The CDR3 spans 17 residues. CDR3 protein: CASSSRSPLSGANVLTF. Here the CDR3 DNA reads TGTGCCAGCAGTTCCAGAAGTCCCCTCTCTGGGGCCAACGTCCTGACTTTC.

This chain links TRBV5-1 with TRBJ2-3; 7 nucleotides agree with TRBD2. CDR1 SGHRS and CDR2 YFSETQ come from the germline V gene. This CDR3 spans 16 amino acids. Trimming cost V 4 bases and J 3 bases; bases outside gene matches: 11. The CDR3 spells CASSPPLAGETDTQYF. CDR3 in DNA: TGCGCCAGCAGCCCTCCTTTGGCGGGAGAAACAGATACGCAGTATTTT. Complete variable domain (other parts from reference TRBV5-1 and TRBJ2-3): KAGVTQTPRYLIKTRGQQVTLSCSPISGHRSVSWYQQTPGQGLQFLFEYFSETQRNKGNFPGRFSGRQFSNSRSEMNVSTLELGDSALYLCASSPPLAGETDTQYFGPGTRLTVL.

The chain carries TRBV4-2 and TRBJ2-7; 14 bases line up with TRBD2. J lost 1 base, V lost 4 bases, and 9 bases had no gene match. Germline-derived CDR1 and CDR2 are LGHNA and YNFKEQ. The CDR3 is 18 residues long. This chain's CDR3 is CASSPGTSGRWGSYEQYF. The CDR3 nucleotides read TGTGCCAGCAGCCCCGGGACTAGCGGGAGATGGGGGTCCTACGAGCAGTACTTC.

This clonotype has only one observation. The V gene is TRBV7-8, the J gene TRBJ2-7; the D is unclear. The CDR3 is 14 residues long. From germline, CDR1 is SGHVS and CDR2 FQNEAQ. The germline V and J ends were trimmed by 5 bases and 3 bases, with 14 bases remaining between them. DNA for the CDR3: TGTGCCAGCAGCCCTCAGGCCTTACGCTACGAGCAGTACTTC. Amino acids: CASSPQALRYEQYF.

In its sample, this clonotype was seen many times. V usage is TRBV5-1 and J usage is TRBJ2-7; TRBD2 matches at 7 bases. After removal of 4 bases from V and 4 bases from J, the junction contained 14 bases not matched to a gene. In germline, CDR1 is SGHRS, CDR2 YFSETQ. The CDR3 totals 16 residues. In DNA, the CDR3 is TGCGCCAGCAGCCCCGGGGGGAGGGCTTCCGCTTACGAGCAGTACTTC. It encodes CASSPGGRASAYEQYF.

The sample holds a few counts of this clonotype. V usage is TRBV7-9 and J usage is TRBJ2-2, with 9 bases that match TRBD2. Trimming took 5 bases from V and 1 from J; bases not matched to a gene: 5. The CDR3 has 16 residues. CDR1 and CDR2 from the germline V gene are SEHNR and FQNEAQ (reference sequence). The CDR3 is CASSSRAGGNTGELFF. Here the CDR3 DNA reads TGTGCCAGCAGCAGCAGAGCGGGAGGGAACACCGGGGAGCTGTTTTTT.

This clonotype was recorded many times. This chain connects TRBV5-1 to TRBJ1-1, with no clear D. Deletions cut 0 bases from V and 4 bases from J, with 10 bases between. CDR1 and CDR2 (germline): SGHRS, YFSETQ. CDR3 length: 14 amino acids. The CDR3 loop reads CASSLGPGSTEAFF. CDR3 nucleotides: TGCGCCAGCAGCTTGGGCCCCGGGAGCACTGAAGCTTTCTTT. Together with reference TRBV5-1 and TRBJ1-1, the CDR3 gives the full variable domain: KAGVTQTPRYLIKTRGQQVTLSCSPISGHRSVSWYQQTPGQGLQFLFEYFSETQRNKGNFPGRFSGRQFSNSRSEMNVSTLELGDSALYLCASSLGPGSTEAFFGQGTRLTVV.

The V gene is TRBV11-1, the J gene TRBJ2-1; D is perhaps TRBD2 (6 bases). Germline CDR1 reads SGHAT; CDR2 reads FQDESV (reference sequence). V lost 3 bases to trimming and J lost 9 bases, with 15 bases between them. CDR3 length equals 14 residues. The CDR3 DNA follows: TGTGCCAGCAGCTTGGGGACTCCTGCTGGTGAGCAGTTCTTC. Its translation: CASSLGTPAGEQFF.

The CDR3 here is CASSVLPTGEQYF. CDR3 DNA: TGTGCCAGCAGCGTACTCCCCACGGGCGAGCAGTACTTC. The chain links TRBV9 to TRBJ2-7; D unresolved. The CDR3 totals 13 residues. Germline CDR1 is SGDLS and CDR2 is YYNGEE. Trimming removed 1 base from V and 6 bases from J, with 11 bases in between.

By sample fraction, this clonotype is medium-sized (0.01 to 0.1%). J is TRBJ2-5 and V is TRBV29-1; 11 nucleotides agree with TRBD1. Unmatched junction bases numbered 3, after V lost 4 bases and J lost 5 bases. Germline V lookup: CDR1 SQVTM, CDR2 ANQGSEA. There are 13 residues in the CDR3. The CDR3 is CSVVGDRGETQYF. In nucleotides, the CDR3 is TGCAGCGTTGTGGGGGACAGGGGGGAGACCCAGTACTTC. The full variable domain, completed using reference TRBV29-1 and TRBJ2-5, is SAVISQKPSRDICQRGTSLTIQCQVDSQVTMMFWYRQQPGQSLTLIATANQGSEATYESGFVIDKFPISRPNLTFSTLTVSNMSPEDSSIYLCSVVGDRGETQYFGPGTRLLVL.

The chain uses TRBV30 and TRBJ1-3, with D possibly being TRBD1 (5 bases). Germline CDR1 GTSNPN, CDR2 SVGIG (reference sequence). The CDR3 length is 15 residues. CDR3 sequence reads: CAPQAANTSGNTIYF. The CDR3 DNA sequence: TGTGCTCCACAGGCCGCAAATACCTCTGGAAACACCATATATTTT. Drawing the rest from reference TRBV30 and TRBJ1-3, the complete variable domain is SQTIHQWPATLVQPVGSPLSLECTVEGTSNPNLYWYRQAAGRGLQLLFYSVGIGQISSEVPQNLSASRPQDRQFILSSKKLLLSDSGFYLCAPQAANTSGNTIYFGEGSWLTVV.

This clonotype appeared a few times. The chain has TRBV19 and TRBJ1-6; 8 bases are a match to TRBD1. The germline V gene encodes CDR1 LNHDA and CDR2 SQIVND (reference sequence). The ends lost 5 bases at V and 10 bases at J; junction bases unmatched: 10. The CDR3 extends over 15 amino acids. CDR3 protein: CASSYQQGDGSPLHF. The CDR3 bases are TGTGCCAGTAGTTATCAACAGGGGGATGGATCACCCCTCCACTTT.

The V and J genes are TRBV7-2 and TRBJ1-5; possibly TRBD1 for D (5 bases). Between the trimmed V and J ends, which lost 3 bases and 3 bases, there was a span of 12 bases. This CDR3 has 15 amino acids. Germline V gives CDR1 SGHTA, CDR2 FQGNSA. CDR3 sequence reads: CASSFGGGNNQPQHF. DNA of the CDR3: TGTGCCAGCAGCTTTGGGGGAGGGAACAATCAGCCCCAGCATTTT.

The chain has TRBV21-1 and TRBJ2-5; TRBD1 is taken as the D call from the table, unchecked against the DNA. TRBV21-1 has pseudogene status. The CDR3 totals 13 residues. CDR3 region: CASSKVEPGTQYF. The CDR3 DNA reads as TGTGCCAGCAGCAAAGTGGAACCGGGGACCCAGTACTTC.

This clonotype has only a few counts. This chain links TRBV20-1 with TRBJ2-7; 8 bases align to TRBD2. Germline V gene lookup returns CDR1 DFQATT and CDR2 SNEGSKA (reference sequence). There are 14 residues in the CDR3. V was pared by 6 bases and J by 1 base, with 8 bases of the junction left unmatched. The CDR3 nucleotides read TGCAGTGCAGCCGGACTAGCAGGTTCCTACGAGCAGTACTTC. Protein product: CSAAGLAGSYEQYF.

The J gene is TRBJ2-1, the V gene TRBV4-3, with 11 bases matching TRBD2. The trim removed 2 bases at V and 4 bases at J, leaving 7 bases unmatched. Germline V gene data show CDR1 as LGHNA and CDR2 as YSLEER. This CDR3 is 17 amino acids long. CDR3 amino acids: CASSQQAGTSGYNEQFF. CDR3 nucleotide sequence: TGCGCCAGCAGCCAACAGGCCGGGACTAGCGGATACAATGAGCAGTTCTTC.

This clonotype has just a few counts. The chain couples TRBV28 to TRBJ2-2, with D perhaps being TRBD1 or TRBD2 (5 bases each). The CDR3 loop spans 13 amino acids. The V and J ends lost 9 bases and 0 bases respectively, with 8 bases between them. The germline V gene encodes CDR1 MDHEN and CDR2 SYDVKM. The CDR3 spells CASLGPNTGELFF. The CDR3 DNA reads as TGTGCCAGTTTGGGACCGAACACCGGGGAGCTGTTTTTT.

This clonotype was seen a handful of times. DNA of the CDR3: TGTGCCAGCTCACCTGGGACAATCGATGAGCAGTTCTTC. It codes for CASSPGTIDEQFF. V gene TRBV18 combines with J gene TRBJ2-1, with D perhaps TRBD1 (6 bases). Deletions cut 3 bases from V and 8 bases from J, with 11 bases between. This CDR3 is built from 13 residues. The germline V gene has CDR1 KGHSH and CDR2 LQKENI.

V and J are TRBV7-8 and TRBJ2-3; no clear D gene. The germline V gene has CDR1 SGHVS and CDR2 FQNEAQ. V was trimmed by 1 base and J by 1 base, leaving 6 bases between them. The CDR3 is made up of 14 amino acids. The CDR3, as DNA: TGTGCCAGCAGCTTAGTCCCCGGCACAGATACGCAGTATTTT. Amino acid sequence: CASSLVPGTDTQYF.

This clonotype was detected only a few times. The J gene is TRBJ1-4, the V gene TRBV29-1; the D gene is possibly TRBD1 (6 bases). This CDR3 contains 13 residues. The germline gives CDR1 SQVTM, CDR2 ANQGSEA. V was clipped by 6 bases and J by 7 bases, with 15 bases between them. CDR3 in DNA: TGCAGCGTGGCCGGGACAATAGCTGAAAAACTGTTTTTT. Translating it yields CSVAGTIAEKLFF.

The chain recombines TRBV27 with TRBJ2-1, with 9 bases aligning to TRBD2. Trimming took 2 bases from V and 5 from J; bases not matched to a gene: 10. The CDR3 totals 17 residues. CDR1 is MNHEY, CDR2 SMNVEV, per germline (reference sequence). In DNA form, the CDR3 reads TGTGCCAGCAGTTTACAGGGAAGCGGGAGGCTGGACAATGAGCAGTTCTTC. Amino acids: CASSLQGSGRLDNEQFF.

This rearrangement joins TRBV5-1 to TRBJ2-3; 12 bases align to TRBD2. J gave up 2 bases and V 2 bases, and 6 bases lay outside the gene matches. The CDR3 runs to 17 residues. Germline V lookup: CDR1 SGHRS, CDR2 YFSETQ. CDR3 amino acids: CASSFGLAGRFTDTQYF. CDR3 nucleotides: TGCGCCAGCAGCTTTGGACTAGCGGGGAGATTCACAGATACGCAGTATTTT.

The V call is TRBV7-2, the J call TRBJ2-2; D is uncertain. Between the trimmed V and J ends, which lost 5 bases and 3 bases, there was a span of 13 bases. This CDR3 is built from 15 residues. The germline V gene has CDR1 SGHTA and CDR2 FQGNSA. The CDR3 nucleotides read TGTGCCAGCAGCCATCATCTTTGGTACACCGGGGAGCTGTTTTTT. Protein sequence: CASSHHLWYTGELFF.

This clonotype came up a few times. CDR3 in DNA: TGCAGTGCTAGAGGCGGGTACGAGAGCACAGATACGCAGTATTTT. This gives the protein CSARGGYESTDTQYF. V and J are TRBV20-1 and TRBJ2-3; possible D gene TRBD2, 5 bases. Per germline, CDR1 DFQATT and CDR2 SNEGSKA (reference sequence). This CDR3 spans 15 amino acids. V was pared by 1 base and J by 0 bases, with 11 bases between.